The 15 T cell receptor beta chains below all came from one sample that was sequenced in a study of OX40 agonist ivuxolimab in advanced cancers. Here immunoSEQ multiplex PCR was the method, and the copy in TCRdb shows in-frame clones only, minus some. The sample has approximately 34,000 clones, roughly 90% seen once. This specimen consisted of CD4+ or CD8+ T cells sorted from blood, obtained in a trial of the OX40 agonist ivuxolimab. All receptors derive from an adult with an advanced solid tumor such as melanoma, head and neck, liver or kidney cancer.

V and J are TRBV9 and TRBJ2-1; perhaps TRBD2 as D (6 bases). V shed 0 bases and J shed 3 bases, with 10 bases lying between them. The CDR3 totals 15 residues. Germline lookup yields CDR1 SGDLS and CDR2 YYNGEE. In DNA, the CDR3 is TGTGCCAGCAGCGTAGTTAGCGGTTACTACAATGAGCAGTTCTTC. Translated: CASSVVSGYYNEQFF.

V usage is TRBV10-1 and J usage is TRBJ1-5; D remains ambiguous. This CDR3 comprises 10 residues. From germline, CDR1 is WNHNN and CDR2 SYGVQD (reference sequence). Trimming removed 9 bases at V and 3 bases at J, with 3 bases between. The CDR3 nucleotides read TGCGCCAGGCTCAATCAGCCCCAGCATTTT. This gives the protein CARLNQPQHF.

The gene calls are TRBV11-2 and TRBJ2-7; the D gene is possibly TRBD2 (6 bases). Looked up from germline, CDR1 is SGHAT and CDR2 is FQNNGV. The CDR3 is made up of 15 amino acids. Trimming shortened V by 5 bases and J by 7 bases, and 21 bases separated the two germline ends. The CDR3 reads CASSRPGELAPEQYF. CDR3 nucleotides: TGTGCCAGCAGCCGCCCGGGAGAGTTGGCCCCTGAGCAGTACTTC.

The chain combines TRBV5-1 with TRBJ2-1, with no clear D. Germline loops: CDR1 SGHRS, CDR2 YFSETQ. Deletions cut 4 bases from V and 0 bases from J, with 11 bases between. The CDR3 is made up of 15 amino acids. The CDR3 sequence is CASSPTGSSYNEQFF. DNA of the CDR3: TGCGCCAGCAGCCCGACGGGTAGCTCCTACAATGAGCAGTTCTTC.

The genes are TRBV9 and TRBJ1-4; tentative D call: TRBD1 (5 bases). Trimming stripped 3 bases from V and 4 bases from J, with 10 bases between. Germline values: CDR1 SGDLS, CDR2 YYNGEE. CDR3 length: 14 residues. The CDR3 sequence is CASSGGGDNEKLFF. Written as DNA, the CDR3 is TGTGCCAGCAGCGGCGGGGGGGATAATGAAAAACTGTTTTTT. The whole variable domain, remainder taken from reference TRBV9 and TRBJ1-4, is DSGVTQTPKHLITATGQRVTLRCSPRSGDLSVYWYQQSLDQGLQFLIQYYNGEERAKGNILERFSAQQFPDLHSELNLSSLELGDSALYFCASSGGGDNEKLFFGSGTQLSVL.

J is TRBJ1-2 and V is TRBV7-9; D is uncertain. The ends were cut back, 2 bases at V and 2 bases at J, with 6 bases in the middle. The CDR3 sequence is 13 residues long. Germline V gives CDR1 SEHNR, CDR2 FQNEAQ (reference sequence). This CDR3 is CASSLPGNYGYTF. The CDR3 coding sequence is TGTGCCAGCAGCTTACCGGGGAACTATGGCTACACCTTC.

The J gene is TRBJ2-2, the V gene TRBV4-3; 8 bases align to TRBD2. CDR3 size: 18 residues. In germline, CDR1 is LGHNA, CDR2 YSLEER. With 0 bases clipped from V and 5 bases from J, the junction kept 11 bases outside the gene matches. CDR3 sequence: CASSQDPGGAGGTGELFF. The CDR3 DNA is TGCGCCAGCAGCCAAGATCCGGGGGGGGCCGGAGGGACCGGGGAGCTGTTTTTT.

The gene calls are TRBV28 and TRBJ1-2, with 7 bases that match TRBD1. Per germline, CDR1 MDHEN and CDR2 SYDVKM. CDR3 length equals 13 residues. Trimming removed 6 bases from V and 5 bases from J; junction bases left unmatched: 6. The CDR3 here is CASRGQGGYGYTF. CDR3 DNA: TGTGCCAGCAGGGGGCAGGGGGGATATGGCTACACCTTC.

This chain uses TRBV4-3 with TRBJ1-5, with D unclear. This CDR3 is built from 14 residues. V was pared by 0 bases and J by 6 bases, with 9 bases between. The V gene's germline CDR1 is LGHNA and CDR2 YSLEER. The CDR3 here is CASSQDKGGQPQHF. The DNA for the CDR3 is TGCGCCAGCAGCCAAGATAAGGGAGGTCAGCCCCAGCATTTT.

The rearrangement uses TRBV6-6 and TRBJ2-7; 10 positions agree with TRBD1. V shed 5 bases and J 7 bases; nucleotides not matched to a gene: 8. The CDR3 runs 14 residues. Per germline, CDR1 MNHNY and CDR2 SVGAGI (reference sequence). Written as DNA, the CDR3 is TGTGCCAGCAGTACCGGGACAGGGGTTGAGGAGCAGTACTTC. Protein: CASSTGTGVEEQYF.

Remarks on this clone: A far bigger clonotype differs at one base, so this is likely a read error. At the DNA level, this CDR3 is encoded by other sequences in the same sample as well. This sequence joins TRBV4-1 and TRBJ2-2; D is tentatively TRBD1 or TRBD2 (6 bases each). CDR1 is MGHRA and CDR2 is YSYEKL in the germline V gene. V lost 0 bases, J lost 0 bases, and 8 bases lay in between. The CDR3 loop spans 16 amino acids. CDR3 in amino acids: CASSQEGGANTGELFF. The DNA of the CDR3 is TGCGCCAGCAGCCAAGAGGGGGGCGCGAACACCGGGGAGCTGTTTTTT.

The chain combines TRBV7-5 with TRBJ1-2; the D segment call TRBD1 is taken from the table without a DNA check. TRBV7-5 is a pseudogene segment. CDR3 length equals 13 residues. In nucleotides, the CDR3 is TGTGCCAGAAGCTTAGGGCGACAGGTGGAGAGTACCTTC. This codes for CARSLGRQVESTF.

DNA for the CDR3: TGTGCCGGAATGGACAGCTCCTACGAGCAGTACTTC. This encodes CAGMDSSYEQYF. The V and J genes are TRBV19 and TRBJ2-7; D possibly corresponds to TRBD1 (6 bases). From germline, CDR1 is LNHDA and CDR2 SQIVND (reference sequence). CDR3 length equals 12 residues. Trimming shortened V by 11 bases and J by 0 bases, and 11 bases separated the two germline ends.

The J gene is TRBJ1-1, the V gene TRBV2; the D is unclear. Trimming pared 3 bases from V and 7 bases from J, leaving 6 bases between. From germline, CDR1 is SNHLY and CDR2 FYNNEI. The CDR3 length is 11 residues. The CDR3 protein is CASSEGFEAFF. The DNA of the CDR3 is TGTGCCAGCAGTGAGGGGTTTGAAGCTTTCTTT.

The genes are TRBV28 and TRBJ2-3, with 10 bases identical to TRBD2. V dropped 3 bases and J dropped 4; count of bases not matched to a gene: 1. There are 14 residues in the CDR3. Germline CDR1 and CDR2: MDHEN and SYDVKM. The CDR3 sequence is CASSFSGGPDTQYF. In nucleotides, the CDR3 is TGTGCCAGCAGTTTTAGCGGGGGGCCAGATACGCAGTATTTT.